This TCR beta chain was retrieved from a study of CD8 T cells in ankylosing spondylitis (dated by TCRdb to between 2016 and 2019). Turning to the overall study: The study set out to find disease-linked TCR variants by profiling T cell receptor beta repertoires in ankylosing spondylitis patients and healthy donors. The full study cohort was made up of approximately 27 ankylosing spondylitis patients and approximately 100 healthy donors. Peripheral blood was sampled, and synovial fluid was also collected from ankylosing spondylitis patients.

Study-wide findings and limitations: A CD8+ phenotype was shown by the disease-linked clones, which were found at relatively low frequencies in peripheral blood. A TCR beta motif of seven or eight highly homologous amino acid variants appeared characteristic of blood from ankylosing spondylitis patients. Some motif variants had previously been reported in the synovial fluid and blood of reactive arthritis patients, which suggests shared mechanisms of disease initiation. The disease-linked clones were reported as significantly enriched in matched synovial fluid samples from ankylosing spondylitis patients.

In the case of this clonotype: Its antigen is not yet known. No qualities accompany the bases; no much larger clone lies one base away.

TCRdb lists the instrument as Illumina HiSeq 2500. Quantitative 5'-RACE with molecular barcodes was used to prepare TCR beta libraries. The study's processing was this. A new computational method based on a probabilistic model of VDJ rearrangement was used to identify disease-linked TCR variants. TCRdb redid the processing of the public reads, applying fastp at Q25 and MiXCR, and retained in-frame beta chains. Rows with one shared CDR3 protein collapse into an entry with the most common genes and DNA. TCRdb assigned the V and J calls; the authors' analysis was not used. The sample table contains hundreds of thousands of distinct CDR3 sequences; only one count was recorded for around 11% of them. 0.51% of the sample rests with the top ten. The germline V gene (reference sequence) supplies CDR1 DFQATT and CDR2 SNEGSKA. V is cut by 1 base and J by 2 bases, and the space between the germline ends is 11 bases. From cysteine to phenylalanine, the CDR3 is 14 amino acids long. Only the CDR3 part of the read is kept: 42 bases, read in frame from the first base.

Recombination connected TRBV20-1 to TRBJ2-5; a tentative D match to TRBD2 spans 6 bases. The TCR comes from a male donor with ankylosing spondylitis. The sample taken for sequencing was blood, either unsorted or a sorted T cell fraction (not recorded which). The CDR3 region has the sequence CSARAPGLQETQYF. The sequence in DNA is TGCAGTGCTAGAGCCCCGGGACTGCAAGAGACCCAGTACTTC.